The T cell receptor (beta chain) under discussion was sequenced for a study of blood T cell repertoires in COVID-19. Authors' methods: Amplification of reference gene primers was used by the study to estimate nucleated cell counts. TCRdb's copy holds only in-frame clones and misses some; the assay was immunoSEQ multiplex PCR. That table supplies the V and J calls and clone size; D and trimming were determined from the DNA. Among fewer than 200,000 clones listed, roughly 81% were seen once. V lost 6 bases and J lost 4, with 28 bases in between. Germline-derived CDR1 and CDR2 are MNHEY and SMNVEV (reference sequence). The CDR3 consists of 18 residues.

V usage is TRBV27 and J usage is TRBJ2-7; D may be TRBD1 (6 bases). The source is a woman older than 75 with COVID-19, enrolled during active disease. The sample comprised peripheral blood. The CDR3 bases are TGTGCCAGCAGCCCCCGCCTAGTTAAGGGAATTAGGGGGTACGAGCAGTACTTC. Protein sequence: CASSPRLVKGIRGYEQYF.